The T cell receptor beta chain under discussion was sequenced for a study of shared clonotypes between healthy human individuals. General study points: Generation probabilities were higher for clonotypes shared across all four sorted-subset donors than for unshared ones.

Note on this clone: Its specificity is unknown.

Data came from immunoSEQ multiplex PCR; TCRdb stores just in-frame clones and leaves some out. The repertoire holds 2 million to 3 million clones, with approximately 93% as singletons. Germline V lookup: CDR1 SGHDN, CDR2 FVKESK. The CDR3 is 17 residues long. The V gene end was trimmed by 6 bases and the J gene end by 2 bases; junction bases not matched to a gene: 6. V gene TRBV14 combines with J gene TRBJ2-1; 14 bases line up with TRBD2. The receptor was isolated from a man aged 18 to 30 in good health. Some clones in this sample may be carry-over from other donors' samples. The sequenced sample consisted of naive CD4+ T cells from PBMCs. Subset meaning: CD45RA+ positively selected. The CDR3, as DNA: TGTGCCAGCAGAGGGACTAGCGGGAGTACTACCTACAATGAGCAGTTCTTC. Encoded protein: CASRGTSGSTTYNEQFF.